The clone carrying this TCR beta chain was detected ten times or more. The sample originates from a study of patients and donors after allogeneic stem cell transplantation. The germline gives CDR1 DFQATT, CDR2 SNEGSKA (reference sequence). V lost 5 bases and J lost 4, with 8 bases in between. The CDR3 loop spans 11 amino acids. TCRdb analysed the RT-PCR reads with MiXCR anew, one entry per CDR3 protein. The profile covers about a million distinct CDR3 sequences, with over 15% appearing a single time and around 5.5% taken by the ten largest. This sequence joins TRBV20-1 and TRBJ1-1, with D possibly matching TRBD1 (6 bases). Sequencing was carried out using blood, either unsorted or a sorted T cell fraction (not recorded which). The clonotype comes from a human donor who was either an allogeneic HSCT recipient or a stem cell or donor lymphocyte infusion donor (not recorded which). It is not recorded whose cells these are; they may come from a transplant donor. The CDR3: CSAGRGTEAFF. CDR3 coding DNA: TGCAGTGCTGGCAGGGGCACTGAAGCTTTCTTT.